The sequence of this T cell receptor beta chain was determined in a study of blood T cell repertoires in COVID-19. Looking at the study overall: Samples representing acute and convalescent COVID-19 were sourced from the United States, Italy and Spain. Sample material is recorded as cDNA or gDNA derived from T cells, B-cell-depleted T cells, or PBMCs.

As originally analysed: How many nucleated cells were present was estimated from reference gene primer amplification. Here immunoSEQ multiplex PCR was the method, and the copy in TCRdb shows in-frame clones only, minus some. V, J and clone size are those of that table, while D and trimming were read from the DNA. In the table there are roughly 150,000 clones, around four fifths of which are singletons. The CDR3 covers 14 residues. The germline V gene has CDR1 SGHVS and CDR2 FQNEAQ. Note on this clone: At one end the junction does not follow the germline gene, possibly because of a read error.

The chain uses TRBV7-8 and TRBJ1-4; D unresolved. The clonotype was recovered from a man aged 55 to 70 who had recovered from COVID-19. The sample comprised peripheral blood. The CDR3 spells CASSPLVAAGEVIF. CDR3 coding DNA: TGTGCCAGCAGCCCACTGGTGGCAGCCGGCGAGGTGATTTTT.